This TCR beta chain was sequenced for a study of vaccination and CD4 T cells after COVID-19. There are 12 residues in the CDR3. Deletions cut 4 bases from V and 6 bases from J, with 10 bases between. Germline CDR1 is SGHTA and CDR2 is FQGTGA. A word on this clonotype: The antigen remains unidentified.

Indicated time point: late sampling 161 to 241 days after vaccination in three convalescent patients. Treatment in this sample: roughly 10-day PBMC culture with coronavirus spike peptide pools or control peptides (ViraFEST assay). Once obtained from cultured CD4+ T cells, the DNA was sequenced using the Oncomine TCR Beta short-read assay. TCRdb itself ran the PCR reads through MiXCR, one entry per CDR3 protein. The table lists tens of thousands of distinct CDR3 sequences, about 30% of them singletons. The chain combines TRBV7-3 with TRBJ2-7; D is unresolved. The input for sequencing was CD4+ T cells from blood, cultured in vitro, taken about 7 months after SARS-CoV-2 vaccination. The clonotype comes from a human donor who had recovered from COVID-19. The CDR3 is CASSSRPGEQYF. The CDR3 coding sequence is TGTGCCAGCAGCTCCCGGCCGGGCGAGCAGTACTTC.